This TCR beta chain was recovered during a study of T cells in Graves' hyperthyroidism and ophthalmopathy. Points from the study as a whole: Most clonotypes that expanded in the thyroid above 0.001 also showed up in blood.

This clonotype showed up many times. Its target is unknown. TCR beta CDR3 regions were amplified from RNA transcripts. The TCR CDR3 first-round RT-PCR relied on the HTBI primer set. TCRdb called the multiplex PCR reads again in MiXCR, with one record for every CDR3 protein. The table has more than 550,000 distinct CDR3 sequences, approximately 15% seen once. Patients aged 18 to 65 had newly diagnosed hyperthyroidism that had lasted under 2 months. Thyroid ultrasound and orbital computed tomography, with clinical symptoms and serum thyroxine and TRAb, informed diagnoses. Germline V gene sequence: CDR1 MNHEY, CDR2 SVGEGT. V lost 2 bases, J lost 3 bases, and 8 bases stayed unmatched. This CDR3 has 17 amino acids.

The sequence was collected from a man aged 50-59 years with Graves' hyperthyroidism. This chain uses TRBV6-2 or TRBV6-3 with TRBJ2-7; 12 bases fit TRBD2. Material for sequencing was blood. This chain's CDR3 is CASSYTRLAGVVYEQYF. In DNA form, the CDR3 reads TGTGCCAGCAGTTACACGAGACTAGCGGGAGTCGTCTACGAGCAGTACTTC.